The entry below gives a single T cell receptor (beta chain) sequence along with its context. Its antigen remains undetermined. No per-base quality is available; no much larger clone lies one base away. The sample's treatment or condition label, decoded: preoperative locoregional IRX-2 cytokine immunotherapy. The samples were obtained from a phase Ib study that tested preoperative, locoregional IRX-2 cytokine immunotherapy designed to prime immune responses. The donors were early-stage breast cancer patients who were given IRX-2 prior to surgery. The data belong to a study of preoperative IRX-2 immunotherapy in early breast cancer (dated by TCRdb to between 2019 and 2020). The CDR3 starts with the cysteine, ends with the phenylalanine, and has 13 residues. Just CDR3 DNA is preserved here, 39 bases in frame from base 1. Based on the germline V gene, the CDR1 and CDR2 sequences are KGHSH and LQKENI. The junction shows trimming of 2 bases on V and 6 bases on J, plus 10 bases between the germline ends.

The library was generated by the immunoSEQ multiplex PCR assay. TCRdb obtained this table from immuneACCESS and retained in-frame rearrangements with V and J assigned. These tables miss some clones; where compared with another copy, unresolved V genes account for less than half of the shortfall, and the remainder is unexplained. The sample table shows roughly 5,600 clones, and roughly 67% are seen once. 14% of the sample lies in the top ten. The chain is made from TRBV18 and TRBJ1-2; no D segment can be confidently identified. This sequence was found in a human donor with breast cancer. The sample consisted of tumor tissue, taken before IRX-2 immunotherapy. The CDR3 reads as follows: CASSPDEADGYTF. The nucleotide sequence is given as TGTGCCAGCTCACCAGACGAGGCGGATGGCTACACCTTC.